This T cell receptor (beta chain) was identified in a study of human T cells and chemical hapten exposure. The time point denotes: patch test 1, 2 weeks after DPC sensitization. The treatment: therapeutic diphenylcyclopropenone sensitization with weekly scalp DPC. Venepuncture was done earlier than the placement of each patch test. The CDR3 contains 14 residues. V was trimmed by 2 bases and J by 3 bases, leaving 10 bases between them. Germline CDR1 and CDR2: SQVTM and ANQGSEA. Regarding the study as a whole: Expanded TCRs created a significantly greater count of big CDR3 similarity clusters than controls did. DPC sensitization produced no change in TCRs with frequency above 1 in 1000.

TCRdb redid the calling of the RACE reads with MiXCR, one entry per CDR3 protein. Among approximately 350,000 distinct CDR3 sequences, 6% to 8.5% were seen once, and the ten largest hold 8% to 9%. Of note for this clonotype: Its antigen is currently unknown.

The sequenced sample was whole blood, obtained in connection with sensitization to the hapten diphenylcyclopropenone (DPC). The chain has TRBV29-1 and TRBJ2-2, with D unclear. The clonotype originates from a young woman with alopecia areata. Some clones in this sample may be carry-over from other donors' samples. CDR3 region: CSVELQPYTGELFF. The CDR3 coding sequence is TGCAGCGTTGAATTACAGCCCTACACCGGGGAGCTGTTTTTT.